This TCR beta chain derives from a study of cytomegalovirus exposure and HLA in healthy donors (dated by TCRdb to about 2017). General notes on the study: According to an earlier analysis of 450 to 650 of the donors, about 179 million T cells yielded 117 million unique TCR beta sequences and approximately 300 Gb of sequence data. An early release that covered about 640 HLA-typed donors contained around 300 gigabases of sequencing data and 80 million or so unique TCR sequences. Among the roughly 400 genotyped donors, approximately 82% belonged to the genetic ancestry cluster associated with self-reported Caucasian donors. The study aimed to test whether signatures of past pathogen exposure could be identified by cataloging public T cell receptors. The study profiled the T cell repertoires of under 850 subjects by immunosequencing and related them to cytomegalovirus serostatus. In addition to the first cohort of hundreds of subjects, a separate validation cohort of approximately 130 different subjects was used. To predict cytomegalovirus infection status, the study brought together high-throughput TCR immunosequencing, statistical association of individual TCRs with disease status, and machine learning. In a later analysis, previously published TCR beta repertoires from 666 donors were re-analyzed and high-resolution HLA genotyping was added so that TCR occurrence patterns could be studied. Rather than using new phenotypic data, the later analysis identified candidate immune exposures from TCR beta sequences and from how often those sequences occurred across donors. To decide whether each TCR beta V gene segment behaved as functional or pseudogenic, an earlier analysis of fewer than 750 of the donors relied on high-throughput TCR beta sequencing. Donor age, sex, ethnicity and CMV serostatus were collected together with the repertoire data. A later genetic analysis used genome-wide SNP genotypes for 398 of the 666 donors, treating that subset as a discovery cohort. Every repertoire in the discovery cohort had been generated on one and the same sequencing platform. HLA typing covered class I and class II loci at four-digit resolution. Typing coverage differed by locus: A, B, C, DRB1 and DQB1 were typed in roughly 620-630 donors, DQA1 in about 550, DPA1 in 600 to 610, and DPB1 in approximately 450. Four to six DR-DQ haplotypes were handled as single units for association and clustering, since linkage in the cohort was strong. Among about 400 genotyped donors of the cohort, an average of around 240,000 unique TCR beta nucleotide sequences was sequenced per donor, of which about 19% were non-productive. Beyond this particular receptor, the publication reports: Compared with equally common non-associated chains, HLA-associated TCR beta chains in a later analysis were more clonally expanded and had lower generation probabilities. HLA typing was unavailable for some donors at each locus, so association tests used only the typed subset. A cluster of highly shared sequence variants was judged likely to be a technical artifact of the sequencing pipeline. The authors suggested that the approach could potentially be generalized to other disease states and immunological phenotypes. Specific HLA alleles were associated with 15,000 to 20,000 TCR beta sequences at a false discovery rate of 0.05 in a later analysis. The 87-base-pair reads could not distinguish some IMGT-functional V segments, including TRBV6-2 and TRBV6-3, so those segments were excluded. In this cohort, only TCR beta chains were sequenced, and detectable features were limited by the absence of alpha or paired-chain data. Roughly uniform sequencing depth across donors was assumed in presence/absence analyses, although this assumption may not hold. In a later analysis, most CMV-associated TCR beta chains were found to appear HLA-restricted, with HLA associations seemingly driven largely by CMV exposure. Correlated functional status among segregating V segments might be attributable to linkage disequilibrium, but an unknown experimental factor could not be ruled out. In an earlier analysis of a few hundred of the donors, most TCR beta V segments were observed in productive rearrangements about 90% or about 30% of the time, broadly matching IMGT annotations. While some public TCRs were present in many individuals, most TCR sequences turned up only very rarely across donors. In a later genetic analysis, a missense DCLRE1C variant was associated with V-gene and J-gene trimming of TCR beta chains, and the association was replicated in an independent cohort. Assigning TCR associations to individual alleles was difficult when HLA alleles, especially DR and DQ, strongly co-occurred. The only immune exposure information available for the cohort was CMV serostatus. A further reported finding was that TCR beta sequences accurately predicted the HLA-A and HLA-B alleles for most subjects in the first cohort. In a later genetic analysis, fewer N-insertions in productive TCRs were reported among donors in an Asian-associated ancestry cluster than the roughly 640-donor mean. The earlier analysis of a few hundred of the donors excluded some 15 rarely observed V segments, including chromosome 9 orphons, because counts were too low. The classifier was reported to diagnose cytomegalovirus status with high specificity and sensitivity in both the original cohort and the validation cohort. A later analysis reported that several top co-occurrence clusters appeared linked to parvovirus B19, influenza, CMV and Epstein-Barr virus. According to a later analysis, TCR association rates differed among HLA loci, with DRB1 alleles showing the most associated TCRs and HLA-C alleles showing the fewest. The study listed around 160 TCR beta chains as associated with cytomegalovirus. In vitro tests confirmed that a few of the cytomegalovirus-associated TCR beta chains recognize cytomegalovirus antigens.

The receptor library was made with the immunoSEQ multiplex PCR assay. For the multiplex PCR, a mixture combining 60 forward primers for TCR Vbeta segments and 13 reverse primers for TCR Jbeta segments was used. The CDR3 region of rearranged TCR beta genes was amplified from genomic DNA with a multiplex PCR assay. On the Illumina HiSeq System, the amplified TCR beta libraries were sequenced as 87-base-pair reads. In the original analysis: A later analysis counted tens of millions of unique TCR beta chains across the 650 to 800 repertoires, and some 12 million of these chains were shared by at least two donors. Raw reads were error-corrected and collapsed into unique sequences with a nearest-neighbor algorithm that merged closely related sequences to remove PCR and sequencing errors. V, D and J gene segments were assigned by aligning CDR3 sequences to IMGT reference sequences. Each retained sequence needed at least a six-nucleotide match to both a V gene segment and a J gene segment. Rearrangements were called productive when the CDR3 lacked stop codons and stayed in frame with V and J; all others were non-productive. Following IMGT convention, CDR3 was defined as the stretch from the second conserved V-encoded cysteine up to the conserved J-encoded phenylalanine. Sequences without an unambiguous match to a single V gene segment were excluded from the earlier analysis of about 600 of the donors. In an earlier analysis of a few hundred of the donors, a V segment was called functional when productive rearrangements were above 56.7%, and segregating when the standard deviation between donors exceeded 5%. A statistical classification framework was built for diagnosing cytomegalovirus status from the catalog of TCR beta chain sequences. A later analysis assigned V and J genes by comparing TCR nucleotide sequences with IMGT/GENE-DB human TR gene sequences. Using the TCRdist pipeline, a later analysis assigned CDR3 sequences along with most-parsimonious VDJ recombination scenarios. In a later analysis, each TCR beta chain was defined by its CDR3 amino acid sequence together with its V-gene family, and reads lacking a unique V-gene family were excluded. In a later analysis, 450 to 600 highly shared, low-generation-probability nucleotide sequences were removed to address suspected cross-contamination and a sequencing artifact. In a later analysis, a clonal expansion index for each public chain was calculated from normalized within-repertoire ranks of inferred template counts. In a later analysis, generation probabilities were computed with a VDJ recombination model fitted to out-of-frame rearrangements, and the resulting probabilities were checked against IGoR. A later analysis scored TCR-TCR, TCR-HLA and TCR-CMV co-occurrence with hypergeometric tests, applying a repertoire-size bias correction to TCR pairs. To estimate false discovery rates, a later analysis permuted the HLA or CMV assignments 20 times. In a later analysis, co-occurring TCRs were grouped with DBSCAN, and TCRdist sequence similarity was added when clustering was performed within HLA-allele-positive subsets. For co-occurrence clustering, repertoires with fewer than 30,000 or more than 120,000 public chains were excluded, along with five repertoires with anomalous nucleotide sharing. The table was pulled from immuneACCESS by TCRdb, which kept in-frame rearrangements only. Such tables lose some clones; where checked, under half of the loss comes from unresolved V genes, and the rest has no known cause. That table furnishes V, J and clone size, whereas the DNA furnished D and trimming. Here the sample has about 150,000 clones; 73% occur a single time. The top ten constitute 1.5% to 2% of the sample.

The germline V gene encodes CDR1 MDHEN and CDR2 SYDVKM. Trimming accounts for 6 bases at V and 6 bases at J, while the number of junction bases matched to no gene is 10. The CDR3 measures 16 amino acids from cysteine to phenylalanine. Of all the DNA, just the CDR3 is kept, 48 bases in frame from base 1. The cohort was made up of under 800 healthy bone marrow donors. Cohort members were all nominally healthy when sampled, although unrecorded immune exposures were likely present. The donor tested CMV seronegative and was one of the 352 seronegative cohort members. Every donor gave a peripheral blood sample, and the peripheral blood mononuclear cells from that sample were used for TCR beta sequencing. Genomic DNA extraction from the blood cell samples was performed with the Qiagen DNeasy Blood Extraction Kit. This clone occurred a few times. The antigen it recognizes is unknown. No qualities accompany the bases; no much larger clone lies one base away.

In this chain, TRBV28 is recombined with TRBJ1-5, and TRBD1 aligns with 11 junction nucleotides. The sequencing input was PBMCs. The receptor was isolated from a woman younger than 35 in good health and CMV-seronegative. The CDR3 sequence is CASSRTGGRLGQPQHF. The nucleotides are TGTGCCAGCAGCCGGACAGGGGGCAGGTTGGGTCAGCCCCAGCATTTT.